These 26 T cell receptor beta chains share one sample of origin, sequenced in a study of cytomegalovirus exposure and HLA in healthy donors. The data were produced by immunoSEQ multiplex PCR, yet TCRdb's version contains in-frame clones alone and is incomplete. The sample includes approximately 140,000 clones, approximately 84% of them seen just once. The specimen sequenced was PBMCs. The receptors stem from a woman aged 25 to 45 in good health and CMV-seronegative.

CDR3 in amino acids: CASSDHGQGRTEAFF. CDR3 nucleotides: TGTGCCAGCAGTGATCATGGACAGGGTCGCACTGAAGCTTTCTTT. This chain links TRBV25-1 with TRBJ1-1, with TRBD1 identical over 8 bases. Germline V lookup: CDR1 MGHDK, CDR2 SYGVNS. With 3 bases clipped from V and 4 bases from J, the junction kept 7 bases outside the gene matches. The CDR3 covers 15 residues.

This clone occurred a few times. The CDR3 coding sequence is TGTGCCAGCAGCTACGACAGAAACACTGAAGCTTTCTTT. This translates into CASSYDRNTEAFF. The chain couples TRBV6-5 to TRBJ1-1, with a possible D match to TRBD1 (5 bases). The germline V and J ends were trimmed by 6 bases and 2 bases, with 10 bases remaining between them. The CDR3 has 13 amino acids. Germline CDR1 is MNHEY and CDR2 is SVGAGI.

This clone has a single count. V usage is TRBV6-6 and J usage is TRBJ1-6; 10 nucleotides match TRBD1. The CDR3 has 16 amino acids. The V gene's germline CDR1 is MNHNY and CDR2 SVGAGI (reference sequence). The trim removed 5 bases at V and 5 bases at J, leaving 6 bases unmatched. CDR3 nucleotides: TGTGCCAGCAGTGGACAGGGGGTGTTCGATAATTCACCCCTCCACTTT. Translated, it gives CASSGQGVFDNSPLHF.

The V and J genes are TRBV7-9 and TRBJ2-3; 9 bases fit TRBD2. The CDR3 has 14 amino acids. Germline V CDR1 and CDR2: SEHNR, FQNEAQ (reference sequence). V was clipped by 3 bases and J by 3 bases; unmatched bases: 1. The CDR3 nucleotides are TGTGCCAGCAGCTTTACTAGCGGGACAGATACGCAGTATTTT. It yields the protein CASSFTSGTDTQYF. Combining the CDR3 with reference TRBV7-9 and TRBJ2-3 gives the whole variable domain DTGVSQNPRHKITKRGQNVTFRCDPISEHNRLYWYRQTLGQGPEFLTYFQNEAQLEKSRLLSDRFSAERPKGSFSTLEIQRTEQGDSAMYLCASSFTSGTDTQYFGPGTRLTVL.

The rearrangement uses TRBV19 and TRBJ2-3; D is possibly TRBD1 (7 bases). There are 15 residues in the CDR3. The V gene lost 3 bases and the J gene lost 4 bases, with 14 bases spanning the gap. In germline, CDR1 is LNHDA, CDR2 SQIVND (reference sequence). The DNA for the CDR3 is TGTGCCAGTAGTATTTACAGGGGAGGATCAGATACGCAGTATTTT. The encoded protein is CASSIYRGGSDTQYF.

The chain has TRBV30 and TRBJ1-6, with D perhaps matching TRBD1 (6 bases). Looked up from germline, CDR1 is GTSNPN and CDR2 is SVGIG (reference sequence). V gave up 4 bases and J gave up 7 bases, with 14 bases separating them. The CDR3 has 14 amino acids. The CDR3 coding sequence is TGTGCCTGGAAGCTCTACAGGGAGAATTCACCCCTCCACTTT. Protein product: CAWKLYRENSPLHF.

V gene TRBV5-6 combines with J gene TRBJ1-3; D call uncertain. The CDR3 is 15 residues long. Germline V lookup: CDR1 SGHDT, CDR2 YYEEEE. V shed 0 bases and J shed 2 bases, with 9 bases lying between them. The CDR3: CASSLASGTGNTIYF. CDR3 DNA: TGTGCCAGCAGCTTGGCTTCGGGGACTGGAAACACCATATATTTT.

The chain is built from TRBV29-1 and TRBJ2-5, with 13 nucleotides matching TRBD2. After removal of 7 bases from V and 4 bases from J, the junction contained 0 bases not matched to a gene. In germline, CDR1 is SQVTM, CDR2 ANQGSEA. This CDR3 contains 12 residues. As DNA, the CDR3 is TGCAGCGGACTAGCGGGGGGAGAGACCCAGTACTTC. Translation: CSGLAGGETQYF.

The genes are TRBV5-5 and TRBJ1-6; maybe TRBD1 (5 bases). The V end lost 2 bases, the J end lost 3 bases, and 9 bases lay between the germline ends. This CDR3 is 15 amino acids long. Germline CDR1 reads SGHKS; CDR2 reads YYEKEE (reference sequence). The CDR3 spells CASSFQRGYNSPLHF. As DNA, the CDR3 is TGTGCCAGCAGCTTTCAAAGGGGCTATAATTCACCCCTCCACTTT.

V is TRBV6-4 and J is TRBJ2-1; TRBD1 is a possible D gene (6 bases). Germline assignment: CDR1 MRHNA and CDR2 SNTAGT. CDR3 size: 15 residues. V was cut by 5 bases and J by 6 bases, with 17 bases left in between. The DNA of the CDR3 is TGTGCCAGCAGTCCCCAGGGGTTAGGGGGCAATGAGCAGTTCTTC. This gives the protein CASSPQGLGGNEQFF.

This sequence joins TRBV10-1 and TRBJ2-1; 8 bases align to TRBD1. CDR1 WNHNN and CDR2 SYGVQD come from the germline V gene (reference sequence). The V and J ends lost 3 bases and 8 bases, in that order; junction bases with no gene match: 6. The CDR3 is 14 residues long. CDR3: CASSEAGGSDEQFF. DNA of the CDR3: TGCGCCAGCAGTGAAGCAGGGGGCTCGGATGAGCAGTTCTTC.

The rearrangement uses TRBV9 and TRBJ2-7, with no clear D. CDR1 and CDR2 (germline): SGDLS, YYNGEE. The CDR3 totals 16 residues. V dropped 0 bases and J dropped 1 base, with 14 bases sitting between them. The CDR3, as DNA: TGTGCCAGCAGCGTAGATCCCAGTACGAGGTCCTACGAGCAGTACTTC. This codes for CASSVDPSTRSYEQYF.

The V and J genes are TRBV5-6 and TRBJ1-2; perhaps TRBD1 as D (5 bases). This CDR3 is 14 amino acids long. The ends were cut back, 4 bases at V and 4 bases at J, with 14 bases in the middle. Germline assignment: CDR1 SGHDT and CDR2 YYEEEE. The CDR3 coding sequence is TGTGCCAGCAGCCGAATGACAGAGACCTATGGCTACACCTTC. This gives the protein CASSRMTETYGYTF.

The rearrangement uses TRBV7-2 and TRBJ2-3, with 10 bases aligning to TRBD1. CDR3 length equals 15 residues. Germline CDR1 and CDR2: SGHTA and FQGNSA. Trimming took 2 bases from V and 8 from J; bases not matched to a gene: 7. CDR3: CASSLRSGTGVTQYF. The CDR3 DNA reads TGTGCCAGCAGCTTACGGTCCGGGACAGGGGTTACGCAGTATTTT.

The chain joins TRBV19 to TRBJ1-5, with D unresolved. Deletions cut 1 base from V and 0 bases from J, with 13 bases between. This CDR3 is 17 amino acids long. The germline CDR1 and CDR2 sequences are LNHDA and SQIVND (reference sequence). The CDR3 protein is CASSIGFRARSNQPQHF. CDR3 nucleotide sequence: TGTGCCAGTAGTATAGGTTTTCGAGCCCGTAGCAATCAGCCCCAGCATTTT. Full variable domain (outside the CDR3, taken from reference TRBV19 and TRBJ1-5): DGGITQSPKYLFRKEGQNVTLSCEQNLNHDAMYWYRQDPGQGLRLIYYSQIVNDFQKGDIAEGYSVSREKKESFPLTVTSAQKNPTAFYLCASSIGFRARSNQPQHFGDGTRLSIL.

V usage is TRBV5-1 and J usage is TRBJ2-7, with 7 bases lining up with TRBD2. Losses at the gene ends were 4 bases for V and 3 bases for J; bases not matched to a gene: 13. The CDR3 has 16 residues. Germline values: CDR1 SGHRS, CDR2 YFSETQ. CDR3 DNA: TGCGCCAGCAGCCCGTGGCCCTACCGGGGGGACTACGAGCAGTACTTC. It specifies CASSPWPYRGDYEQYF.

This clone was detected once. J is TRBJ2-1 and V is TRBV2; D uncertain. The length of the CDR3 is 11 residues. Deletions cut 3 bases from V and 9 bases from J, with 6 bases between. Germline V lookup: CDR1 SNHLY, CDR2 FYNNEI. The CDR3, as DNA: TGTGCCAGCAGTGAGTATGTTGAGCAGTTCTTC. This encodes CASSEYVEQFF.

V usage is TRBV25-1 and J usage is TRBJ2-2; D perhaps matches TRBD1 (6 bases). The germline V and J ends were trimmed by 8 bases and 4 bases, with 20 bases remaining between them. The germline CDR1 and CDR2 sequences are MGHDK and SYGVNS. This CDR3 is built from 16 residues. The CDR3 loop reads CASRRGGCRATGELFF. The CDR3, as DNA: TGTGCCAGCCGCAGAGGGGGTTGCAGGGCCACCGGGGAGCTGTTTTTT.

This sequence joins TRBV15 and TRBJ1-5; 8 bases are a match to TRBD1. Trimming took 3 bases from V and 6 from J; bases not matched to a gene: 7. The CDR3 totals 15 residues. Germline V gene lookup returns CDR1 LNHNV and CDR2 YYDKDF (reference sequence). CDR3 bases: TGTGCCACCAGCAGCCCAGGGACAGGCGGTCAGCCCCAGCATTTT. Its translation is CATSSPGTGGQPQHF. Full variable domain (missing parts from reference TRBV15 and TRBJ1-5): DAMVIQNPRYQVTQFGKPVTLSCSQTLNHNVMYWYQQKSSQAPKLLFHYYDKDFNNEADTPDNFQSRRPNTSFCFLDIRSPGLGDTAMYLCATSSPGTGGQPQHFGDGTRLSIL.

The chain links TRBV2 to TRBJ1-1, with D perhaps TRBD1 (6 bases). The V end lost 8 bases, the J end lost 0 bases, and 13 bases lay between the germline ends. CDR3 length equals 14 residues. The germline gives CDR1 SNHLY, CDR2 FYNNEI. The CDR3 loop is CASRSGTLNTEAFF. DNA of the CDR3: TGTGCCAGCCGCTCCGGGACATTGAACACTGAAGCTTTCTTT.

The chain couples TRBV4-2 to TRBJ2-1; TRBD2 matches at 7 bases. Per germline, CDR1 LGHNA and CDR2 YNFKEQ. This CDR3 has 14 residues. V shed 0 bases, J shed 4 bases, and the junction held 0 bases outside the gene matches. Written as DNA, the CDR3 is TGTGCCAGCAGCCAAGAGGGGGGGTACAATGAGCAGTTCTTC. Translated, it gives CASSQEGGYNEQFF.

CDR3 sequence (DNA): TGTGCCAGCAGTGAGGTCAGGAAACCGTACAATGAGCAGTTCTTC. It specifies CASSEVRKPYNEQFF. The chain uses TRBV6-4 and TRBJ2-1, with unresolved D. The germline gives CDR1 MRHNA, CDR2 SNTAGT. The V end was cut by 3 bases, the J end by 4 bases, with 13 bases between. CDR3 size: 15 residues.

The V gene is TRBV4-3, the J gene TRBJ2-5, with 14 positions matching TRBD2. Trimming cost V 4 bases and J 5 bases; bases outside gene matches: 15. Germline V gene lookup returns CDR1 LGHNA and CDR2 YSLEER. The CDR3 has 19 residues. The CDR3 spells CASSPRTSGGRLQEETQYF. The CDR3 DNA sequence: TGCGCCAGCAGCCCGCGGACTAGCGGGGGGCGCCTACAAGAGGAGACCCAGTACTTC.

The rearrangement joins TRBV4-2 to TRBJ1-2; 8 bases are shared with TRBD1. Germline CDR1 and CDR2: LGHNA and YNFKEQ. Unmatched junction bases numbered 14, after V lost 4 bases and J lost 1 base. The CDR3 covers 18 residues. Written as DNA, the CDR3 is TGTGCCAGCAGCCTAAGAGAGGGACAGGAGATTCTTAACTATGGCTACACCTTC. The encoded protein is CASSLREGQEILNYGYTF.

This clone was observed a single time. CDR3: CASREDRVQETQYF. The CDR3 DNA is TGTGCCAGCAGGGAGGACAGGGTACAAGAGACCCAGTACTTC. This chain uses TRBV2 with TRBJ2-5, with 8 bases lining up with TRBD1. Germline lookup yields CDR1 SNHLY and CDR2 FYNNEI. The V gene end was trimmed by 6 bases and the J gene end by 2 bases; junction bases not matched to a gene: 5. The CDR3 covers 14 residues.

The chain joins TRBV7-2 to TRBJ2-7; a weak D match, TRBD2 (6 bases). Trimming pared 5 bases from V and 3 bases from J, leaving 11 bases between. The CDR3 is 13 amino acids. Germline V gives CDR1 SGHTA, CDR2 FQGNSA. In nucleotides, the CDR3 is TGTGCCAGCAGCCGGAGGGGCGGCTACGAGCAGTACTTC. The encoded protein is CASSRRGGYEQYF.